Each of the 3 T cell receptor beta chains below was sequenced from the same sample in a study of blood T cells in healthy people across ages. Alongside a J-beta primer mix, a sample-barcoded 5' primer served in a second PCR lasting about 7 to 12 cycles. TCRdb itself ran the 5' RACE reads through MiXCR, one entry per CDR3 protein. Of more than 900,000 distinct CDR3 sequences in the sample, almost 30% were seen once. This same sample was also part of a study on T cells of mothers and their children.

The specimen sequenced was blood. The receptors were sampled from a middle-aged woman in good health.

This clonotype is a singleton in its sample. This chain links TRBV27 with TRBJ2-7; D is ambiguous. This CDR3 spans 13 amino acids. Germline CDR1 reads MNHEY; CDR2 reads SMNVEV (reference sequence). Between the trimmed V and J ends, which lost 4 bases and 1 base, there was a span of 8 bases. CDR3 protein: CASSWKGSYEQYF. The CDR3, as DNA: TGTGCCAGCAGTTGGAAGGGTTCCTACGAGCAGTACTTC.

This clonotype was seen just once. The chain carries TRBV12-3 or TRBV12-4 and TRBJ2-5; 10 nucleotides line up with TRBD2. The CDR3 contains 15 residues. The V and J ends lost 6 bases and 4 bases, in that order; junction bases with no gene match: 8. Here the CDR3 reads CASSQSGGAGETQYF. The CDR3, as DNA: TGTGCCAGCAGCCAAAGCGGGGGGGCCGGAGAGACCCAGTACTTC.

This clonotype turned up a few times. One end of the junction is discordant with germline, which a read error may explain. The rearrangement joins TRBV15 to TRBJ2-7, with 8 bases lining up with TRBD2. CDR1 LNHNV and CDR2 YYDKDF come from the germline V gene (reference sequence). The CDR3 has 14 residues. The DNA of the CDR3 is TGTGCCGCCAGCAGAGAAGCTCCGGGAGGGGAGCAGTACTTC. Translating gives CAASREAPGGEQYF.